One sample yielded the 13 T cell receptor beta chains listed below, sequenced in a study of HIV-infected patients and healthy controls. Whole blood was used without fractionation, so all unsorted peripheral T cells were included. Approximately 510 ng RNA was reverse transcribed with alpha and beta constant-region primers. Each of the alpha and beta chains got its own library through chain-specific third strand synthesis with indices. A single record per CDR3 protein comes from TCRdb applying MiXCR to the 5' RACE reads. The sample holds some 17,000 distinct CDR3 sequences, around 10% seen once. The specimen sequenced was blood. Receptors originate from an adult in good health.

This clonotype has ten or more counts. The chain carries TRBV6-1 and TRBJ1-1; D unclear. V lost 4 bases to trimming and J lost 4 bases, with 13 bases between them. This CDR3 spans 14 amino acids. Germline-derived CDR1 and CDR2 are MNHNS and SASEGT. The CDR3 spells CASSANARATEAFF. The DNA for the CDR3 is TGTGCCAGCAGTGCTAACGCAAGGGCCACTGAAGCTTTCTTT.

This clonotype was counted at least ten times. The rearrangement links TRBV19 to TRBJ2-2; 7 nucleotides line up with TRBD2. CDR3 length equals 18 residues. With V trimmed by 5 bases and J by 1 base, 13 bases remained unmatched. Germline loops: CDR1 LNHDA, CDR2 SQIVND (reference sequence). For the CDR3, the DNA is TGTGCCAGTAGTCGGCGGACTAGTCAGTCCTTGAACACCGGGGAGCTGTTTTTT. Protein product: CASSRRTSQSLNTGELFF. Using reference TRBV19 and TRBJ2-2 for the parts outside the CDR3, the full variable domain is DGGITQSPKYLFRKEGQNVTLSCEQNLNHDAMYWYRQDPGQGLRLIYYSQIVNDFQKGDIAEGYSVSREKKESFPLTVTSAQKNPTAFYLCASSRRTSQSLNTGELFFGEGSRLTVL.

This clonotype was detected many times. The chain uses TRBV6-6 and TRBJ2-3, with D possibly being TRBD2 (6 bases). The CDR3 has 13 residues. The V end lost 6 bases, the J end lost 2 bases, and 9 bases lay between the germline ends. The V gene's germline CDR1 is MNHNY and CDR2 SVGAGI (reference sequence). For the CDR3, the DNA is TGTGCCAGCAGGAGCGGGCCCACAGATACGCAGTATTTT. It is translated as CASRSGPTDTQYF.

This clonotype has only a few counts. The chain links TRBV29-1 to TRBJ2-5, with D possibly TRBD2 on 6 matching bases. The CDR3 covers 12 residues. Germline V CDR1 and CDR2: SQVTM, ANQGSEA. V lost 5 bases, J lost 3 bases, and 10 bases lay in between. CDR3 sequence reads: CSVRTGEETQYF. The CDR3 nucleotides read TGCAGCGTTCGAACGGGGGAAGAGACCCAGTACTTC.

This clonotype rates as medium-sized. The chain carries TRBV15 and TRBJ2-5; 10 bases line up with TRBD2. V was pared by 0 bases and J by 4 bases, with 2 bases of the junction left unmatched. From germline, CDR1 is LNHNV and CDR2 YYDKDF (reference sequence). CDR3 size: 15 residues. CDR3 residues: CATSRELAGRETQYF. The CDR3 DNA reads as TGTGCCACCAGCAGAGAACTAGCGGGAAGAGAGACCCAGTACTTC.

This chain connects TRBV19 to TRBJ2-2; maybe TRBD2 (7 bases). The ends were cut back, 9 bases at V and 4 bases at J, with 15 bases in the middle. This CDR3 region has 14 residues. CDR1 is LNHDA and CDR2 is SQIVND in the germline V gene (reference sequence). The CDR3, as DNA: TGTGCCAGCGTAGGGGGGGACTCCACCGGGGAGCTGTTTTTT. It specifies CASVGGDSTGELFF.

The table lists this clonotype with many counts. This chain uses TRBV30 with TRBJ2-7; 7 bases map to TRBD1. With 5 bases clipped from V and 2 bases from J, the junction kept 9 bases outside the gene matches. The length of the CDR3 is 14 residues. Germline-derived CDR1 and CDR2 are GTSNPN and SVGIG (reference sequence). The DNA for the CDR3 is TGTGCCTGGTCCCTTGGGACAGCCACCTACGAGCAGTACTTC. It codes for CAWSLGTATYEQYF.

The V call is TRBV6-5, the J call TRBJ2-6; 8 nucleotides line up with TRBD1. Trimming at V came to 6 bases and at J to 0 bases, leaving 10 bases not matched to a gene. CDR3 size: 18 residues. From germline, CDR1 is MNHEY and CDR2 SVGAGI. Here the CDR3 reads CASSYRDRRYSGANVLTF. Here the CDR3 DNA reads TGTGCCAGCAGCTACCGGGACAGGCGGTACTCTGGGGCCAACGTCCTGACTTTC.

This chain connects TRBV27 to TRBJ1-4; D unclear. Germline assignment: CDR1 MNHEY and CDR2 SMNVEV (reference sequence). The CDR3 has 15 amino acids. With 5 bases removed from V and 0 bases from J, the gap between germline ends came to 10 bases. The CDR3 loop reads CASSVDVATNEKLFF. The CDR3 nucleotides are TGTGCCAGCAGTGTGGACGTAGCAACTAATGAAAAACTGTTTTTT.

This clonotype was seen many times. The DNA for the CDR3 is TGCGCCAGCAGGCCCGGACTAGTGAGTAATGAGCAGTTCTTC. It codes for CASRPGLVSNEQFF. The J gene is TRBJ2-1, the V gene TRBV5-1, with TRBD2 matching 7 bases. The germline V gene encodes CDR1 SGHRS and CDR2 YFSETQ. V was pared by 5 bases and J by 7 bases, with 9 bases of the junction left unmatched. The CDR3 spans 14 residues.

This clonotype was seen a handful of times. The gene calls are TRBV7-6 and TRBJ2-1, with TRBD2 identical over 11 bases. V trimming: 3 bases; J trimming: 7 bases; junction bases outside the gene matches: 5. Germline CDR1 SGHVS, CDR2 FNYEAQ. This CDR3 is 15 amino acids long. In DNA, the CDR3 is TGTGCCAGCAGCTTTACTAGCGGGAGTTTTAATGAGCAGTTCTTC. This codes for CASSFTSGSFNEQFF.

This clonotype is termed medium-sized. This rearrangement joins TRBV2 to TRBJ2-3; TRBD2 matches 13 bases. The CDR3 contains 14 residues. Germline CDR1 and CDR2: SNHLY and FYNNEI. Trimming cost V 6 bases and J 4 bases; bases outside gene matches: 1. CDR3 in DNA: TGTGCCAGCAGACTAGCGGGAGGGCCAGATACGCAGTATTTT. It codes for CASRLAGGPDTQYF.

This clonotype is labeled as medium-sized. The genes are TRBV6-2 or TRBV6-3 and TRBJ2-5; 8 bases align to TRBD1. The CDR3 consists of 16 residues. The J segment lost 3 bases and the V segment lost 7 bases, leaving 13 bases of the junction unmatched. CDR1 is MNHEY, CDR2 SVGEGT, per germline. The CDR3 protein is CASTPGTGSLKETQYF. In nucleotides, the CDR3 is TGTGCCAGCACCCCCGGGACAGGAAGCCTGAAAGAGACCCAGTACTTC.